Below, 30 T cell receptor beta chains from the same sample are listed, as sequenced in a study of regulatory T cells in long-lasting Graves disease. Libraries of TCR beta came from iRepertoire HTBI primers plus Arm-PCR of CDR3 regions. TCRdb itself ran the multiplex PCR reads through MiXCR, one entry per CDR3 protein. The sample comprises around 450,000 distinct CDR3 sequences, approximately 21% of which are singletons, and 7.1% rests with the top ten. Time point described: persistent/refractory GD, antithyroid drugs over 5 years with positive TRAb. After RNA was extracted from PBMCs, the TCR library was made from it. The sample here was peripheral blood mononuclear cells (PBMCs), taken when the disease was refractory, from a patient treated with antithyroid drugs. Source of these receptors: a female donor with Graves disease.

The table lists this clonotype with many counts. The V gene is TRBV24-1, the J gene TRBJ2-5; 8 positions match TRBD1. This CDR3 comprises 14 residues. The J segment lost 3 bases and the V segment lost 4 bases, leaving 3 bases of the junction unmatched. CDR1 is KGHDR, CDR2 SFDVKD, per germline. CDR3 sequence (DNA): TGTGCCACCAGTGACACGGACAGGGAAGAGACCCAGTACTTC. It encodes CATSDTDREETQYF.

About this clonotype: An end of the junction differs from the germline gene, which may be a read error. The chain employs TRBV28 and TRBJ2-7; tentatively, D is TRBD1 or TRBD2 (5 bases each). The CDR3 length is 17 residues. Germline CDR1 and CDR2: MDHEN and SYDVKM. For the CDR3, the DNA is TGCGCCAGCAGCCTGAAAGAGGACGGGACGGGGTGGTACGAGCAGTACTTC. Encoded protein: CASSLKEDGTGWYEQYF.

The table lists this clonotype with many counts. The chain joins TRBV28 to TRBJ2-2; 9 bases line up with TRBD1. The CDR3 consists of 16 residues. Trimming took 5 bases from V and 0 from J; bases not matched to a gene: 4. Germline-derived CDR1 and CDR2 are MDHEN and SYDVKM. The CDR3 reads CASSTTGGSNTGELFF. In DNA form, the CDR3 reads TGTGCCAGCAGTACGACAGGGGGTTCGAACACCGGGGAGCTGTTTTTT. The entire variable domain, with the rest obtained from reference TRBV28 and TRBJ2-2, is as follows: DVKVTQSSRYLVKRTGEKVFLECVQDMDHENMFWYRQDPGLGLRLIYFSYDVKMKEKGDIPEGYSVSREKKERFSLILESASTNQTSMYLCASSTTGGSNTGELFFGEGSRLTVL.

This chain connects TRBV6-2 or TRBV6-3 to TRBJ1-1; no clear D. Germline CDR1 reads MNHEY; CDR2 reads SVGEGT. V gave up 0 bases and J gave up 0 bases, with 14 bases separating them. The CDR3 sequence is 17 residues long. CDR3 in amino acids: CASSYSFTEIMNTEAFF. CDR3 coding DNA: TGTGCCAGCAGTTACTCGTTCACAGAAATTATGAACACTGAAGCTTTCTTT.

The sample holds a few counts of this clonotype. The CDR3 sequence is CASSYYGGSYEQYF. DNA of the CDR3: TGTGCCAGCAGTTACTACGGGGGTTCCTACGAGCAGTACTTC. This sequence joins TRBV6-5 and TRBJ2-7, with D maybe TRBD2 (6 bases). Germline lookup yields CDR1 MNHEY and CDR2 SVGAGI. The CDR3 covers 14 residues. V dropped 1 base and J dropped 1 base, with 8 bases sitting between them.

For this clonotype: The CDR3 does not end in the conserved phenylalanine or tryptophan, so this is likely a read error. The CDR3 region is CASSYYTGDQETQYL. The CDR3 DNA sequence: TGTGCCAGCAGTTATTATACGGGGGACCAAGAGACCCAGTACCTC. V usage is TRBV6-9 and J usage is TRBJ2-5, with D tentatively TRBD2 (6 bases). Trimming removed 1 base from V and 0 bases from J, with 9 bases in between. The CDR3 contains 15 residues. Per the germline V gene, CDR1 is MNHGY and CDR2 is SVAAGI.

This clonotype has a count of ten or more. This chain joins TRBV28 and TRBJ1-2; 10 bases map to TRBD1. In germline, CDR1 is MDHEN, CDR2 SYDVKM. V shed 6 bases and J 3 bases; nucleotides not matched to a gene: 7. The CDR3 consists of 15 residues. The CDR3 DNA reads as TGTGCCAGCAGACCAGACAGGGGGCTTCACTATGGCTACACCTTC. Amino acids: CASRPDRGLHYGYTF.

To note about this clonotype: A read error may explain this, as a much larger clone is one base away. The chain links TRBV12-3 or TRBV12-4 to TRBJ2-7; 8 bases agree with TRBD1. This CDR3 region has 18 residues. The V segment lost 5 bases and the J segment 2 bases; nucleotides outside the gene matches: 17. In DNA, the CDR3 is TGTGCCAGCAGTCTTGGGGGACTTAGGGGACAGGAACCCTACGAGCAGTACTTC. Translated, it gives CASSLGGLRGQEPYEQYF.

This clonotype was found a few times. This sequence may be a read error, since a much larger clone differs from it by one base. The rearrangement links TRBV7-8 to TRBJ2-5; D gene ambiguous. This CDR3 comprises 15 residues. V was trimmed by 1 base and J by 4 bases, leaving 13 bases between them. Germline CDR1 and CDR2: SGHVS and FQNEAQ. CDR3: CASSLEVGSRETQYF. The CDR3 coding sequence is TGTGCCAGCAGCTTAGAAGTTGGAAGCCGAGAGACCCAGTACTTC.

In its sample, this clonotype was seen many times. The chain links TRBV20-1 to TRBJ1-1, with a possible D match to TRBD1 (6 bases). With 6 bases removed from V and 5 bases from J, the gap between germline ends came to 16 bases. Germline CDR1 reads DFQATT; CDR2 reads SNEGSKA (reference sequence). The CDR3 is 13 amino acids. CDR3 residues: CSAPTGIKTEAFF. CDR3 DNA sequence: TGCAGTGCCCCGACAGGAATTAAGACTGAAGCTTTCTTT.

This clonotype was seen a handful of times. The CDR3: CASTRLTGAGETQYF. The CDR3 region has the DNA TGTGCCAGCACTCGATTGACAGGGGCCGGGGAGACCCAGTACTTC. This chain joins TRBV11-2 and TRBJ2-5; 8 bases are shared with TRBD1. The germline gives CDR1 SGHAT, CDR2 FQNNGV. The CDR3 length is 15 residues. V gave up 7 bases and J gave up 5 bases; unmatched junction bases: 12.

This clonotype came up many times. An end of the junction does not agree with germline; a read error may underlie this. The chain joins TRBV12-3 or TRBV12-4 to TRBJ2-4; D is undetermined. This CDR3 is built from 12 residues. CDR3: CASSLAKNIQYF. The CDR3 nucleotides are TGTGCCAGCAGCTTAGCCAAAAACATTCAGTACTTC.

The CDR3 sequence: CASSWGQGIIPQHF. The CDR3 region has the DNA TGTGCCAGCAGCTGGGGACAGGGGATAATACCCCAGCATTTT. The rearrangement joins TRBV7-2 to TRBJ1-5; 10 nucleotides line up with TRBD1. The germline V gene has CDR1 SGHTA and CDR2 FQGNSA. Trimming at V came to 4 bases and at J to 10 bases, leaving 7 bases not matched to a gene. The CDR3 extends over 14 amino acids.

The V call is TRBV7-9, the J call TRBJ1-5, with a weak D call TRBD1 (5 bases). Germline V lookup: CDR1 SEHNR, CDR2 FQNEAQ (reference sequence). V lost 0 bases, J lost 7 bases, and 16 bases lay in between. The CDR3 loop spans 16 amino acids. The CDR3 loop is CASSLAGPLYGQPQHF. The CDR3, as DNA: TGTGCCAGCAGCTTAGCGGGACCTCTCTACGGCCAGCCCCAGCATTTT.

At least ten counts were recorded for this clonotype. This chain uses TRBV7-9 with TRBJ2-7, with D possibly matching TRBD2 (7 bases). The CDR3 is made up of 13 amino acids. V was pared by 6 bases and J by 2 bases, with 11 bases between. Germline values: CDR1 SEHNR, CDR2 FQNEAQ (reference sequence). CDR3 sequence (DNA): TGTGCCAGCAGTTGGGAGGGGGCCTACGAGCAGTACTTC. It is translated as CASSWEGAYEQYF.

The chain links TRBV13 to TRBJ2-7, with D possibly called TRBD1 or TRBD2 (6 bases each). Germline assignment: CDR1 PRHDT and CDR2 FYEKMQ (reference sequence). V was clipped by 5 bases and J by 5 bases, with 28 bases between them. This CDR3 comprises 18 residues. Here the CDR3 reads CASSQGGLEGFSADEQYF. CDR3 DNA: TGTGCCAGCAGCCAAGGGGGTTTGGAGGGCTTTAGCGCGGACGAGCAGTACTTC.

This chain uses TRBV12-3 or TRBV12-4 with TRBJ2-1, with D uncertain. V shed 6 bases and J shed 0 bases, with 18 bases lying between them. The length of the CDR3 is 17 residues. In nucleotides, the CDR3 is TGTGCCAGCAGCTGGGCTCTGCCTTCCAGCTCCTACAATGAGCAGTTCTTC. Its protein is CASSWALPSSSYNEQFF.

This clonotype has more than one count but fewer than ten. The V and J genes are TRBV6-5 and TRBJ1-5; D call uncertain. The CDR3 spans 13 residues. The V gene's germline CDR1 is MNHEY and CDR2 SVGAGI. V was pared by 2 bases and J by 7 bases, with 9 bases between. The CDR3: CASSYRVDQPQHF. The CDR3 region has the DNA TGTGCCAGCAGTTACAGGGTTGACCAGCCCCAGCATTTT.

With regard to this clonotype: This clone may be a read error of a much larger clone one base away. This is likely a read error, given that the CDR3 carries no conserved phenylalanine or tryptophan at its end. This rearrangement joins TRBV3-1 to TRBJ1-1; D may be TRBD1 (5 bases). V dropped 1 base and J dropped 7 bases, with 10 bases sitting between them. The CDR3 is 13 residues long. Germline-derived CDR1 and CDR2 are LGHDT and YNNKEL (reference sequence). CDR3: CASSQGGEGEAFS. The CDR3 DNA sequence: TGTGCCAGCAGCCAAGGAGGGGAGGGTGAAGCTTTCTCT.

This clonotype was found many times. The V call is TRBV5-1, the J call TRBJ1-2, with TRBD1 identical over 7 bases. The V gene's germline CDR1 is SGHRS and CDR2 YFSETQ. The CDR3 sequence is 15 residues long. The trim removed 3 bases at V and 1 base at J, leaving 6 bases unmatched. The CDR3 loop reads CASSSAGGNNYGYTF. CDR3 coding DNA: TGCGCCAGCAGCTCCGCAGGGGGGAATAACTATGGCTACACCTTC.

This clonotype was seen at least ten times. The CDR3 reads CSARRTGPVETQYF. CDR3 sequence (DNA): TGCAGTGCTAGAAGGACAGGGCCCGTGGAGACCCAGTACTTC. The gene calls are TRBV20-1 and TRBJ2-5, with 8 positions matching TRBD1. The junction had 7 bases not matched to a gene; V was cut back by 2 bases and J by 5 bases. This CDR3 has 14 amino acids. CDR1 is DFQATT and CDR2 is SNEGSKA in the germline V gene (reference sequence).

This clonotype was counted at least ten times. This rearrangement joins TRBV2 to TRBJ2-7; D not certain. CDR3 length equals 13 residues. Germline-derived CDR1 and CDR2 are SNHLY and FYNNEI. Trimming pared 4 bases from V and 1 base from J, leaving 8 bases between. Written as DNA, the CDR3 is TGTGCCAGCAGTGTTCAGAGATCCTACGAGCAGTACTTC. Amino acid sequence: CASSVQRSYEQYF.

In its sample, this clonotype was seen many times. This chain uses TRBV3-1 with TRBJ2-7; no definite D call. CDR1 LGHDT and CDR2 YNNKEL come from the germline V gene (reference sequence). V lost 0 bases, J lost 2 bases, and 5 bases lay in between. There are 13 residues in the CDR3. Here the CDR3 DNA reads TGTGCCAGCAGCCAAGAGGCAGCCTACGAGCAGTACTTC. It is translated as CASSQEAAYEQYF.

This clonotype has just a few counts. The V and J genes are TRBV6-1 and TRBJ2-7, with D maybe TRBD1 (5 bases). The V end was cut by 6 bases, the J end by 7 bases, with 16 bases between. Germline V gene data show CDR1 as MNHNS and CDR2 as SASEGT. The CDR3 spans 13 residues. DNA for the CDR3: TGTGCCAGCAGCGCTCACACAGGTCTGGAGCAGTACTTC. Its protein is CASSAHTGLEQYF.

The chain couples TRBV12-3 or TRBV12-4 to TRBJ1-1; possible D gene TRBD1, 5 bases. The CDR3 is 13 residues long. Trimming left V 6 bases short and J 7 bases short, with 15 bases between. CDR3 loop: CASRPGARGEAFF. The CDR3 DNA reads TGTGCCAGCAGGCCCGGGGCCCGGGGTGAAGCTTTCTTT.

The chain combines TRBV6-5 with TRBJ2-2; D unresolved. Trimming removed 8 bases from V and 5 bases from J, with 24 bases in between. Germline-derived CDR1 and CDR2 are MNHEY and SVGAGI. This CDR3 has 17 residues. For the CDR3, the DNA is TGTGCCAGCCGTTCACCCGGGTCTGCCTGGGATACCGGGGAGCTGTTTTTT. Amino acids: CASRSPGSAWDTGELFF.

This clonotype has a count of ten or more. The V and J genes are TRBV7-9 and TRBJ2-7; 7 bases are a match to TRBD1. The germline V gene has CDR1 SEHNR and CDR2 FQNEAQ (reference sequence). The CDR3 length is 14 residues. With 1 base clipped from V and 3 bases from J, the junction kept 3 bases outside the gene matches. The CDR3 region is CASSLGPGGYEQYF. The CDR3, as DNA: TGTGCCAGCAGCTTAGGCCCAGGGGGCTACGAGCAGTACTTC.

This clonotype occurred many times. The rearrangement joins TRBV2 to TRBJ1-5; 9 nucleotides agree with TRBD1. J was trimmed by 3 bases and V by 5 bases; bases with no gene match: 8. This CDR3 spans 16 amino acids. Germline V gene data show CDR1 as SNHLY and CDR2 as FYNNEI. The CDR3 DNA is TGTGCCAGCAGTTTACAGGGGGCCTCCAACAATCAGCCCCAGCATTTT. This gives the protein CASSLQGASNNQPQHF.

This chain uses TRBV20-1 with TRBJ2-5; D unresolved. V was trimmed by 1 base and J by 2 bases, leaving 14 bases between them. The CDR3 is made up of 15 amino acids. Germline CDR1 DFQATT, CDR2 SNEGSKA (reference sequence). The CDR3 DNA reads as TGCAGTGCTAGAGTGCGCAGTATCAGACAAGAGACCCAGTACTTC. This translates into CSARVRSIRQETQYF.

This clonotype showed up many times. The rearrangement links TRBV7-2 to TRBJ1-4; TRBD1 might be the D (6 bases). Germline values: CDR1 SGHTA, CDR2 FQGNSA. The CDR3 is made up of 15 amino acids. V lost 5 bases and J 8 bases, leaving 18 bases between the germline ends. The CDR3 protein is CASSPRGRWLEKLFF. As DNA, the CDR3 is TGTGCCAGCAGCCCAAGGGGGAGATGGTTGGAAAAACTGTTTTTT.